Listed below are T cell receptor beta chains from one sample, sequenced in a study of T cells and Merkel cell carcinoma outcomes. Produced via immunoSEQ multiplex PCR; TCRdb's table is partial and in-frame only. The table lists approximately 7,000 clones, 90% of them singletons. The sequenced sample consisted of tumor tissue from Merkel cell carcinoma. Receptor source: a human donor with Merkel cell carcinoma. Both conserved end residues are part of each CDR3. A D gene is named only where the DNA matches it firmly. Clone size is shown for a subset of rows, as once, few, many or a class of expanded clone.

j_gene,v_gene,d_gene,abundance,CDR3aa,CDR3nt
TRBJ2-3,TRBV4-2,-,-,CASSQAKGGGTDTQYF,TGTGCCAGCAGCCAGGCCAAGGGCGGGGGCACAGATACGCAGTATTTT
TRBJ2-2,TRBV5-4,-,-,CASSLVGANTGELFF,TGTGCCAGCAGCTTGGTGGGGGCGAACACCGGGGAGCTGTTTTTT
TRBJ2-1,TRBV15,TRBD2,-,CATSRGRLAGANNEQFF,TGTGCCACCAGCAGAGGCCGACTAGCGGGGGCGAACAATGAGCAGTTCTTC
TRBJ2-6,TRBV30,-,-,CAWSRVTGANVLTF,TGTGCCTGGAGTCGGGTAACTGGGGCCAACGTCCTGACTTTC
TRBJ1-1,TRBV19,-,-,CASSRPPYTEAFF,TGTGCCAGTAGCAGACCCCCATACACTGAAGCTTTCTTT
TRBJ2-5,TRBV9,TRBD2,-,CASSVEASGGDQETQYF,TGTGCCAGCAGCGTAGAGGCTAGCGGAGGAGATCAAGAGACCCAGTACTTC
TRBJ1-2,TRBV18,-,-,CASSPPELWSGYTF,TGTGCCAGCTCACCACCGGAGTTGTGGAGTGGCTACACCTTC
TRBJ1-2,TRBV19,TRBD1,-,CASSPDRYYGYTF,TGTGCCAGTAGCCCGGACAGGTATTATGGCTACACCTTC
TRBJ1-1,TRBV13,-,few,CASSFGAWGGTLNTEAFF,TGTGCCAGCAGCTTCGGGGCCTGGGGCGGTACTTTGAACACTGAAGCTTTCTTT
TRBJ1-2,TRBV30,-,-,CAWDSGGYTF,TGTGCCTGGGACAGCGGGGGCTACACCTTC
TRBJ1-5,TRBV6-6,-,-,CASSYLGQGNQPQHF,TGTGCCAGCAGTTATTTGGGGCAGGGCAATCAGCCCCAGCATTTT
TRBJ1-1,TRBV19,-,-,CASSATVEAFF,TGTGCCAGTAGTGCTACAGTTGAAGCTTTCTTT
TRBJ1-1,TRBV19,-,-,CASSRGTGTEAFF,TGTGCCAGTAGTAGGGGTACAGGCACTGAAGCTTTCTTT
TRBJ2-5,TRBV5-6,-,-,CASSLDLGREQETQYF,TGTGCCAGCAGCTTGGATTTAGGCCGGGAACAAGAGACCCAGTACTTC
TRBJ2-1,TRBV13,-,-,CASSLEGRGALEQFF,TGTGCCAGCAGCTTAGAAGGACGGGGGGCCCTAGAGCAGTTCTTC
TRBJ2-3,TRBV5-4,-,-,CASSDGGGGTDTQYF,TGTGCCAGCAGCGATGGGGGAGGCGGGACAGATACGCAGTATTTT
TRBJ2-6,TRBV5-4,-,-,CASSPPKGTGANVLTF,TGTGCCAGCAGCCCCCCCAAGGGGACTGGGGCCAACGTTCTGACTTTC
TRBJ1-3,TRBV5-6,-,-,CASSLRRTTIYF,TGTGCCAGCAGCTTAAGGAGAACCACCATATATTTT
TRBJ1-2,TRBV2,TRBD1,-,CASTPDRDGYTF,TGTGCCAGCACACCGGACAGGGATGGCTACACCTTC
TRBJ1-1,TRBV19,-,-,CASSVLGSEAFF,TGTGCCAGTAGTGTCCTCGGCTCCGAAGCTTTCTTT
TRBJ2-7,TRBV7-2,TRBD2,-,CASSSQGRGVEQYF,TGTGCCAGCAGCTCCCAAGGGCGGGGGGTCGAGCAGTACTTC
TRBJ2-5,TRBV7-9,TRBD1,-,CASSRGQVIQETQYF,TGTGCCAGCAGCCGTGGACAGGTGATCCAAGAGACCCAGTACTTC
TRBJ1-6,TRBV23-1,TRBD1,-,CASSKGTGEGSPLHF,TGCGCCAGCAGTAAGGGGACAGGGGAGGGCTCACCCCTCCACTTT
TRBJ1-2,TRBV7-2,-,once,CASSSGTVDGYTF,TGTGCCAGCAGCTCTGGGACTGTAGATGGCTACACCTTC